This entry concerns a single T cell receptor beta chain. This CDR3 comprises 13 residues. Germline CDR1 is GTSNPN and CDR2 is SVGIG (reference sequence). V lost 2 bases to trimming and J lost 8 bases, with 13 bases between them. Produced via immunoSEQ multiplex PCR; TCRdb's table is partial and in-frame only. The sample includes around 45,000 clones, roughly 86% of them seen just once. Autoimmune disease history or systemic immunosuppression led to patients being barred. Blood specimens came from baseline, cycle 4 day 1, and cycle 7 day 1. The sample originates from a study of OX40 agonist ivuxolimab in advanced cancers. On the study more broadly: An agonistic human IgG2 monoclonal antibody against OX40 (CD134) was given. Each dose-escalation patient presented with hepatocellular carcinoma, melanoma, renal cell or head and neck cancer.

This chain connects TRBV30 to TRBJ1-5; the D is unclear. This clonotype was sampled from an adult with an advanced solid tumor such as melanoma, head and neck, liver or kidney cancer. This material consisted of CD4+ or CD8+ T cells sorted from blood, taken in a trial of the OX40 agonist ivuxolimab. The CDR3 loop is CAWSLAGRKPQHF. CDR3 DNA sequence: TGTGCCTGGAGTCTGGCCGGGCGAAAGCCCCAGCATTTT.